The text below deals with one TCR beta chain. Its antigen is not known. This record belongs to a study of identical twins' blood T cells. Authors' analysis steps: Clonotypes per individual ranged from about 85,000 to nearly 550,000. TCRdb independently ran MiXCR on the 5' RACE reads; one entry per CDR3 protein. It is TCRdb's table, rather than the study itself, that gives the V and J calls and clone size. The sample has a few hundred thousand distinct CDR3 sequences; more than 25% are singletons. General observations from the study: V gene usage reportedly matched far better within twin pairs than unrelated donors.

From germline, CDR1 is SEHNR and CDR2 FQNEAQ (reference sequence). V dropped 8 bases and J dropped 4; count of bases not matched to a gene: 6. The CDR3 sequence is 13 residues long. The sequenced sample consisted of PBMCs. V and J are TRBV7-9 and TRBJ1-1, with 8 bases matching TRBD1. The clonotype was recovered from a woman aged 18 to 50 in good health. In DNA form, the CDR3 reads TGTGCCAGCGAACAACAGGGGGGCACTGAAGCTTTCTTT. This translates into CASEQQGGTEAFF.